Sequencing of this T cell receptor (beta chain) was carried out in a study of T cells in Graves' hyperthyroidism and ophthalmopathy. CDR3 length: 13 residues. Germline V lookup: CDR1 MGHRA, CDR2 YSYEKL. Regarding the study as a whole: Appearing also in blood were most of the thyroid clonotypes expanded above 0.001.

Amplification yielded TCR beta CDR3 regions, with RNA transcripts as the source. With the HTBI primer set, the TCR CDR3 went through a first round of RT-PCR. TCRdb fed the multiplex PCR reads into MiXCR, producing one record per CDR3 protein. The top ten clones hold about 45% of a sample with more than 500,000 distinct CDR3 sequences, 46% of them seen once. In this sample, this clonotype turned up many times. The antigen remains unidentified. The J gene is TRBJ1-5, the V gene TRBV4-1; 7 positions match TRBD1. The origin of this receptor is an adult woman with Graves' disease, either hyperthyroidism or ophthalmopathy (not recorded which). The source material was peripheral blood or thyroid tissue (not recorded which). CDR3 DNA: TGCGCTTCCGGTACAGGGGATAGCCAGCCCCAGCATTTT. Translation: CASGTGDSQPQHF.